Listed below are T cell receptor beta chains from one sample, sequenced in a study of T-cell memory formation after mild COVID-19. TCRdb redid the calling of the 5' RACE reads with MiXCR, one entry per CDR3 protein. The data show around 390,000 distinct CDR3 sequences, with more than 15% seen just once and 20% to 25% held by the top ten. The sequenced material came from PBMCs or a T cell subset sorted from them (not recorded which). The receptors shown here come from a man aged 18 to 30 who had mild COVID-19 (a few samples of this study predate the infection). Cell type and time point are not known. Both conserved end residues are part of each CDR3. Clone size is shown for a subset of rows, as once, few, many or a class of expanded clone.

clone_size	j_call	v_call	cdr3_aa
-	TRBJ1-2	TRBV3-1	CASSQVDSGYGYTF
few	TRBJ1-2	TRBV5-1	CASSLGQGDRGYTF
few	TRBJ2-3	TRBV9	CASSVGGGGTDTQYF
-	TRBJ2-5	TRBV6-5	CASTPISSGLQETQYF
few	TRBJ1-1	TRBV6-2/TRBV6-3	CASSAYRRSTEAFF
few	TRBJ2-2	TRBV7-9	CASRPNDRVGTGELFF
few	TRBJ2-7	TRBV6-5	CASRLDRGYEQYF
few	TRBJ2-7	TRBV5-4	CASSSGLARYEQYF
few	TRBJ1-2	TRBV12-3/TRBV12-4	CASSGGGGYTF
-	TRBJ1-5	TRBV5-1	CASSLAWPRGGDQPQHF
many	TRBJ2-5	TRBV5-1	CASSLEAKTQYF
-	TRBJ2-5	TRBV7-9	CASSLGQGTGVF
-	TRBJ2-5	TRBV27	CASSFGSSGGRETQYF
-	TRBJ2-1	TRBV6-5	CASSYSGAGDNEQFF
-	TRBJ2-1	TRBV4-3	CASSQGSSVAVGSGEQFF
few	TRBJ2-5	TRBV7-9	CASTEDLSQETQYF
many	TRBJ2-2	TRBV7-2	CASREQGTGTGELFF
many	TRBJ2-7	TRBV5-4	CASSLDPPGTVYEQYF
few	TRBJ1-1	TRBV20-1	CSASTGMGDTEAFF
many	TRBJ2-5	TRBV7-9	CASSLDGPRYF
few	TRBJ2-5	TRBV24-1	CATERGVGETQYF
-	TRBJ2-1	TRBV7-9	CASSAGLRINNEQFF
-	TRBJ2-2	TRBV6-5	CANWASGGNTGELFF
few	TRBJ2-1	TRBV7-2	CASSLMWRGAREQFF
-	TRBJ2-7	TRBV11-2	CASSFQGHEQYF
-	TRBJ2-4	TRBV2	CASRAFMGLEDREKAKNIQYF
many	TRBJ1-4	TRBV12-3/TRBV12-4	CASSPRTGVREKLFF
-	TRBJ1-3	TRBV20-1	CSASWGGAGNTIYF
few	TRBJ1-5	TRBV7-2	CASSLGGSLNQPQHF
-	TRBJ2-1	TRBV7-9	CASSQEGQNEQFF
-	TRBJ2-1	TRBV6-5	CASTRQGVLHEQFF
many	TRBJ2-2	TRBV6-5	CASRQQGALNTGELFF
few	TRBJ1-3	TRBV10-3	CAISVGRDSGNTIYF
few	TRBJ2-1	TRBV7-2	CASSSLRTYNEQFF
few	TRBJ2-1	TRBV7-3	CASSLGGGTVNEQFF
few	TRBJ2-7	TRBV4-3	CASSQEVGGAYEQYF
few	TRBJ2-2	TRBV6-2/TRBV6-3	CASSYGGGGELFF
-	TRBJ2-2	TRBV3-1	CASSPLDRASGELFF
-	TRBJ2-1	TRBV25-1	CASSPQQGVRDEQFF
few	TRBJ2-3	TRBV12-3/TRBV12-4	CASSNEWGSLDTQYF
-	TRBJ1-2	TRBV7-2	CASSPAVGTGKGYTF
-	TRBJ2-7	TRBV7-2	CASTLGYEQYF
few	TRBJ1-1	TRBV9	CASSKTRGRFTEAFF
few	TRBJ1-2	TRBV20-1	CSAPRHRGGDGYTF